This T cell receptor (beta chain) was found in a study of shared clonotypes between healthy human individuals. Note on this clone: Its antigen is still unknown.

Donors, healthy HIV-negative adults, lacked recent acute infections or vaccinations. As originally analysed: Sequence data from immunoSEQ were junction-only and lacked quality scores; consequently, filtering differed. Profiling relied on immunoSEQ multiplex PCR, and the TCRdb table lists in-frame clones only, not all of them. D and trimming were read from the DNA, whereas the V and J calls and clone size are those reported in that table. The data contain around 2,000,000 clones, over 85% of them singletons. The study, taken as a whole, reports: Generally, naive subsets came out with larger estimated richness than memory subsets.

The CDR3 sequence is 15 residues long. Germline-derived CDR1 and CDR2 are MNHNS and SASEGT. The V gene lost 10 bases and the J gene lost 1 base, with 20 bases spanning the gap. The source material was naive CD4+ T cells sorted from blood. Subset: CD45RA+ positively selected. The chain recombines TRBV6-1 with TRBJ2-7, with a tentative D call TRBD2 (7 bases). The clonotype originates from a man younger than 35 in good health. The CDR3 DNA is TGTGCCATCAATCGGGGGGCTGCCGCTTCCTACGAGCAGTACTTC. It codes for CAINRGAAASYEQYF.